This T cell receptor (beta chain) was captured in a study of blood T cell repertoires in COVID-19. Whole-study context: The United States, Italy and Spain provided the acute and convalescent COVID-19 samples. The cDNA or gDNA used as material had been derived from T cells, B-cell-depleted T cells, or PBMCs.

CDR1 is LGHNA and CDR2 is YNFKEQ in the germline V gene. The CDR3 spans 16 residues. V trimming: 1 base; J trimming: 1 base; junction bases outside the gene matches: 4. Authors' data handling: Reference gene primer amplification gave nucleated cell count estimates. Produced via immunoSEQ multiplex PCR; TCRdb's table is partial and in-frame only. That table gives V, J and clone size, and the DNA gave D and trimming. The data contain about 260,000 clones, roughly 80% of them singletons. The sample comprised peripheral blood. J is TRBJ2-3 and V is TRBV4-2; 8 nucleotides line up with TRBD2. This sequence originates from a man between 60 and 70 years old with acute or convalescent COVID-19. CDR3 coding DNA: TGTGCCAGCAGCCAAGGGAGCGGGGGCGGCACAGATACGCAGTATTTT. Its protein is CASSQGSGGGTDTQYF.